These 22 T cell receptor beta chains were sequenced from one sample in a study of CD8+CD57+ T cells in acquired aplastic anemia. The use of genomic DNA as template underpinned the TCR beta VDJ and CDR3 profiling. One entry per CDR3 protein, called by TCRdb with MiXCR from the reads. Of about 180,000 distinct CDR3 sequences listed, more than 60% were seen once; the top ten hold more than 40%. Patients included in sequencing had previously demonstrated CD8+CD57+ cell expansion by flow cytometry. The sequencing input was sorted CD4+, CD8+, or CD8+CD57+ T cells (not recorded which) from PBMCs. These receptors all stem from a human donor with aplastic anemia.

As regards this clonotype: An end of the junction does not agree with germline; a read error may underlie this. The chain links TRBV4-1 to TRBJ2-3; 7 nucleotides agree with TRBD2. The germline V gene has CDR1 MGHRA and CDR2 YSYEKL. The CDR3 length is 15 residues. The CDR3 loop reads CASSQDQRGIDTQYF. CDR3 coding DNA: TGTGCCAGCAGCCAAGATCAGCGGGGTATAGATACGCAGTATTTT.

This clonotype was seen a handful of times. The V gene is TRBV7-9, the J gene TRBJ1-2; TRBD1 is a possible D gene (6 bases). This CDR3 spans 15 amino acids. Per the germline V gene, CDR1 is SEHNR and CDR2 is FQNEAQ (reference sequence). The V end was cut by 4 bases, the J end by 0 bases, with 12 bases between. The CDR3 protein is CASSWGQEANYGYTF. In DNA, the CDR3 is TGTGCCAGCAGCTGGGGGCAGGAAGCTAACTATGGCTACACCTTC.

Concerning this clonotype itself: The junction shows a germline mismatch at one end, possibly a read error. This sequence joins TRBV24-1 and TRBJ2-3, with D possibly matching TRBD2 (6 bases). This CDR3 is 12 amino acids long. Germline V CDR1 and CDR2: KGHDR, SFDVKD. CDR3 bases: TGTGCCACCAGTGGCGGGGAGGATACGCAGTACTTT. The encoded protein is CATSGGEDTQYF.

This clonotype has only a few counts. The gene calls are TRBV2 and TRBJ2-7; a weak D match, TRBD2 (6 bases). Germline V lookup: CDR1 SNHLY, CDR2 FYNNEI. V lost 2 bases and J 2 bases, leaving 13 bases between the germline ends. The CDR3 extends over 15 amino acids. CDR3 nucleotide sequence: TGTGCCAGCAGTGAAATGGAGGGGACCACCTACGAGCAGTACTTC. The encoded protein is CASSEMEGTTYEQYF.

For the CDR3, the DNA is TGCAGTGCTAGCCCGTCGGGGGGGGCGAGAAATCAGCCCCAGCATTTT. Translated: CSASPSGGARNQPQHF. The chain links TRBV20-1 to TRBJ1-5; TRBD1 is a possible D gene (6 bases). The V gene lost 3 bases and the J gene lost 4 bases, with 19 bases spanning the gap. The CDR3 spans 16 residues. Per germline, CDR1 DFQATT and CDR2 SNEGSKA (reference sequence).

V is TRBV19 and J is TRBJ2-7; D is uncertain. The germline V and J ends were trimmed by 5 bases and 3 bases, with 5 bases remaining between them. Germline CDR1 is LNHDA and CDR2 is SQIVND (reference sequence). CDR3 length: 11 residues. CDR3 in DNA: TGTGCCAGTAGTTCTGTCTACGAGCAGTACTTC. Protein: CASSSVYEQYF.

V and J are TRBV29-1 and TRBJ2-7; D not certain. Germline values: CDR1 SQVTM, CDR2 ANQGSEA. This CDR3 comprises 12 residues. Trimming took 0 bases from V and 3 from J, leaving 6 bases between them. CDR3 amino acids: CSVEDAVYEQYF. DNA of the CDR3: TGCAGCGTTGAAGATGCGGTCTACGAGCAGTACTTC.

V is TRBV15 and J is TRBJ1-1, with unresolved D. V was shortened by 1 base and J by 7 bases, with 13 bases between the two germline ends. The length of the CDR3 is 14 residues. Germline lookup yields CDR1 LNHNV and CDR2 YYDKDF (reference sequence). CDR3 amino acids: CATSRVGGGGEAFF. The CDR3 coding sequence is TGTGCCACCAGCAGAGTAGGCGGAGGCGGTGAAGCTTTCTTT.

This clonotype was observed at least ten times. The rearrangement uses TRBV4-1 and TRBJ1-5, with 8 bases lining up with TRBD1. V dropped 1 base and J dropped 4; count of bases not matched to a gene: 3. This CDR3 is built from 15 residues. Germline CDR1 reads MGHRA; CDR2 reads YSYEKL. CDR3 nucleotide sequence: TGCGCCAGCAGCCAAGGGACAGGGCCGAATCAGCCCCAGCATTTT. It codes for CASSQGTGPNQPQHF.

This clonotype was picked up one time. This sequence joins TRBV20-1 and TRBJ2-3; 9 bases map to TRBD2. V lost 6 bases, J lost 7 bases, and 14 bases stayed unmatched. CDR3 length equals 15 residues. Germline CDR1 and CDR2: DFQATT and SNEGSKA (reference sequence). The CDR3 DNA follows: TGCAGTGCGCTGGGACTAGCCCTTTCTAGGCATACGCAGTATTTT. It encodes CSALGLALSRHTQYF.

The chain couples TRBV10-3 to TRBJ1-2, with 8 bases lining up with TRBD1. Per germline, CDR1 ENHRY and CDR2 SYGVKD. The CDR3 loop spans 14 amino acids. The V gene end was trimmed by 10 bases and the J gene end by 3 bases; junction bases not matched to a gene: 10. In nucleotides, the CDR3 is TGTGCCACCACGGGACAGGAGTTTTACTATGGCTACACCTTC. It specifies CATTGQEFYYGYTF.

V gene TRBV11-2 combines with J gene TRBJ1-2, with D unresolved. Germline V gene sequence: CDR1 SGHAT, CDR2 FQNNGV. The V end lost 0 bases, the J end lost 8 bases, and 7 bases lay between the germline ends. There are 12 residues in the CDR3. CDR3 region: CASSLDLSGYTF. The CDR3 DNA sequence: TGTGCCAGCAGCTTAGATCTCTCGGGCTACACCTTC.

Ten or more counts support this clonotype. The J gene is TRBJ2-1, the V gene TRBV7-9, with D unclear. Germline values: CDR1 SEHNR, CDR2 FQNEAQ (reference sequence). Trimming took off 7 bases at V and 5 bases at J, with 9 bases between the two ends. This CDR3 has 12 residues. DNA of the CDR3: TGTGCCAGCAACCCTCCTAACAATGAGCAGTTCTTC. Translating gives CASNPPNNEQFF.

Many counts were recorded for this clonotype. This sequence joins TRBV5-5 and TRBJ2-7; TRBD1 matches at 7 bases. With V trimmed by 3 bases and J by 1 base, 7 bases remained unmatched. Per germline, CDR1 SGHKS and CDR2 YYEKEE (reference sequence). This CDR3 comprises 15 residues. CDR3 sequence (DNA): TGTGCCAGCAGCTATGGCCGGACAGGTTCCTACGAGCAGTACTTC. Encoded protein: CASSYGRTGSYEQYF.

The V call is TRBV27, the J call TRBJ2-1; 7 positions agree with TRBD2. The CDR3 runs to 15 residues. V shed 6 bases and J 7 bases; nucleotides not matched to a gene: 12. Germline CDR1 is MNHEY and CDR2 is SMNVEV (reference sequence). The CDR3 reads CASRQVTGLVNEQFF. The CDR3 DNA is TGTGCCAGCAGACAGGTTACCGGACTAGTTAATGAGCAGTTCTTC.

This clonotype has a single count. The CDR3 region has the DNA TGTGCCAGCGGTCCATGGGGACAGGGAGGGACAGATACGCAGTATTTT. The encoded protein is CASGPWGQGGTDTQYF. The chain carries TRBV12-3 or TRBV12-4 and TRBJ2-3; 9 bases match TRBD1. V was pared by 8 bases and J by 3 bases, with 12 bases of the junction left unmatched. This CDR3 is 16 amino acids long.

At least ten counts were recorded for this clonotype. The genes are TRBV5-1 and TRBJ2-7; 11 nucleotides align to TRBD2. The CDR3 is 15 amino acids. Unmatched junction bases numbered 5, after V lost 0 bases and J lost 6 bases. The germline V gene encodes CDR1 SGHRS and CDR2 YFSETQ. DNA for the CDR3: TGCGCCAGCAGCTTGGAACCTAGCGGGGGGCTCGAGCAGTACTTC. The encoded protein is CASSLEPSGGLEQYF.

This chain connects TRBV20-1 to TRBJ2-7; D not resolved. The V and J ends lost 3 bases and 1 base respectively, with 10 bases between them. The CDR3 extends over 13 amino acids. CDR1 is DFQATT, CDR2 SNEGSKA, per germline (reference sequence). DNA of the CDR3: TGCAGTGCTAGGGGTCTTTCGTCCTACGAGCAGTACTTC. Its protein is CSARGLSSYEQYF.

The gene calls are TRBV20-1 and TRBJ1-5; 9 bases fit TRBD1. This CDR3 comprises 17 residues. V shed 3 bases and J 2 bases; nucleotides not matched to a gene: 11. The V gene's germline CDR1 is DFQATT and CDR2 SNEGSKA (reference sequence). The CDR3 loop reads CSARSTGGGGGNQPQHF. CDR3 in DNA: TGCAGTGCTAGGTCCACAGGGGGCGGCGGCGGCAATCAGCCCCAGCATTTT.

This clonotype came up a few times. The chain is built from TRBV15 and TRBJ1-6; TRBD1 aligns across 11 bases. CDR1 is LNHNV and CDR2 is YYDKDF in the germline V gene (reference sequence). This CDR3 comprises 16 residues. V was clipped by 2 bases and J by 9 bases; unmatched bases: 6. The CDR3 spells CATSRWVGTGGSPLHF. CDR3 DNA sequence: TGTGCCACCAGCAGATGGGTGGGGACAGGGGGTTCACCCCTCCACTTT.

The rearrangement uses TRBV5-5 and TRBJ2-3, with 8 bases aligning to TRBD2. Germline loops: CDR1 SGHKS, CDR2 YYEKEE (reference sequence). The CDR3 covers 15 residues. Germline trimming cut 0 bases from V and 2 bases from J; bases unmatched to any gene: 2. The CDR3 loop reads CASSLAGRVTDTQYF. DNA of the CDR3: TGTGCCAGCAGCTTGGCCGGGAGGGTCACAGATACGCAGTATTTT.

This chain joins TRBV24-1 and TRBJ1-1; D ambiguous. The CDR3 totals 13 residues. Germline-derived CDR1 and CDR2 are KGHDR and SFDVKD. With 0 bases removed from V and 1 base from J, the gap between germline ends came to 2 bases. CDR3 loop: CATSDLSNTEAFF. In DNA, the CDR3 is TGTGCCACCAGTGATTTGTCGAACACTGAAGCTTTCTTT.